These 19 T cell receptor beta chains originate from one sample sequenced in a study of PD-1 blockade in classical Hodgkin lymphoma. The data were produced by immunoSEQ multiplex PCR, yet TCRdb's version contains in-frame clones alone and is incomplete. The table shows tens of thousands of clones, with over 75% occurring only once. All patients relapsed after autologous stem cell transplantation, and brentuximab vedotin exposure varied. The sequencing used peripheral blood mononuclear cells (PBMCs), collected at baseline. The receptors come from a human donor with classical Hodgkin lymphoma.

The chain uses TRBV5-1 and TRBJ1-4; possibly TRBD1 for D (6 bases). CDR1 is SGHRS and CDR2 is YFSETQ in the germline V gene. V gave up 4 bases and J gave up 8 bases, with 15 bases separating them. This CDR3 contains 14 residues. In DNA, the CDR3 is TGCGCCAGCAGCCCCGGGACACCCGGGGAAAAACTGTTTTTT. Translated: CASSPGTPGEKLFF. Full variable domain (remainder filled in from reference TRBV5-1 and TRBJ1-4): KAGVTQTPRYLIKTRGQQVTLSCSPISGHRSVSWYQQTPGQGLQFLFEYFSETQRNKGNFPGRFSGRQFSNSRSEMNVSTLELGDSALYLCASSPGTPGEKLFFGSGTQLSVL.

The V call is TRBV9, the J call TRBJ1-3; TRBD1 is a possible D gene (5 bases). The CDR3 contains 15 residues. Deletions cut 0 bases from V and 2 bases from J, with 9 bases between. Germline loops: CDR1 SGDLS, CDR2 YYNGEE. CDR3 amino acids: CASSVVSGAGNTIYF. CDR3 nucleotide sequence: TGTGCCAGCAGCGTAGTGTCGGGGGCTGGAAACACCATATATTTT.

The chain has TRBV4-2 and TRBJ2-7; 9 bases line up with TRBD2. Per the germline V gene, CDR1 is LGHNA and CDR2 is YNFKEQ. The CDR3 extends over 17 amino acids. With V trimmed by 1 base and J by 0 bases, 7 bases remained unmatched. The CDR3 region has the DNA TGTGCCAGCAGCCAAGTCGGTAGCGGGGGCCTCTCCTACGAGCAGTACTTC. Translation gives CASSQVGSGGLSYEQYF.

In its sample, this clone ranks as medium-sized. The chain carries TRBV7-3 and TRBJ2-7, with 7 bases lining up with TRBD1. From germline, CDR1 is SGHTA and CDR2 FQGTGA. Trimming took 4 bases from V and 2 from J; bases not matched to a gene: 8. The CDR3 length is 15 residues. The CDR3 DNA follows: TGTGCCAGCAGCTCTAGGACAGGAGCAACCTACGAGCAGTACTTC. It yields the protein CASSSRTGATYEQYF.

For the CDR3, the DNA is TGTGCCAGCAGCCAAGATGTAGGGGCACCCCTCCACTTT. It codes for CASSQDVGAPLHF. The J gene is TRBJ1-6, the V gene TRBV4-2; a weak D match, TRBD1 (5 bases). The V gene lost 0 bases and the J gene lost 11 bases, with 8 bases spanning the gap. The germline CDR1 and CDR2 sequences are LGHNA and YNFKEQ. This CDR3 is 13 amino acids long.

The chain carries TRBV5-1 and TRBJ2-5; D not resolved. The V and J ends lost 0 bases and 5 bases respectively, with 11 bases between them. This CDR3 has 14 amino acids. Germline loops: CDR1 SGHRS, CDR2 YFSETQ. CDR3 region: CASSLAGIDETQYF. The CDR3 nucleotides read TGCGCCAGCAGCTTGGCAGGCATTGATGAGACCCAGTACTTC.

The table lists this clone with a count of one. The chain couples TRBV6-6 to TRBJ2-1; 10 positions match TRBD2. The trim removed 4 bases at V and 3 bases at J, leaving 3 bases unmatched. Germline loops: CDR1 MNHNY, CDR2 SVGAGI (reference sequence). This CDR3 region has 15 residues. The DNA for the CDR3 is TGTGCCAGCAGTTCTACTAGCGGGAACTACAATGAGCAGTTCTTC. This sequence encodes CASSSTSGNYNEQFF.

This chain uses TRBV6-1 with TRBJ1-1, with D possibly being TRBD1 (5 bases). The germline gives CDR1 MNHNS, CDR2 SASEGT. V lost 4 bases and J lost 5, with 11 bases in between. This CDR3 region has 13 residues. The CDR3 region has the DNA TGTGCCAGCAGTGTGGGGGTGAGAACTGAAGCTTTCTTT. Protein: CASSVGVRTEAFF.

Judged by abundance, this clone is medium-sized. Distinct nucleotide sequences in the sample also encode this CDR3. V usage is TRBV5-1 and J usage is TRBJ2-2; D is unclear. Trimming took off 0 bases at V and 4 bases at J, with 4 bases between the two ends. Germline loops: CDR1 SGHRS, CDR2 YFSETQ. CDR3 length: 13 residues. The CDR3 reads CASSLAGTGELFF. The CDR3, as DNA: TGCGCCAGCAGCTTGGCTGGCACCGGGGAGCTGTTTTTT.

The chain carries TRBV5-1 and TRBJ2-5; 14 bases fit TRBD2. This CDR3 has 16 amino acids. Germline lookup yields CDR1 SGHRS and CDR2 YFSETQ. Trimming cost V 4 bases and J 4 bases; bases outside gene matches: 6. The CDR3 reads CASSLGTSGGVETQYF. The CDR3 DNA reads TGCGCCAGCAGCCTCGGGACTAGCGGGGGAGTAGAGACCCAGTACTTC.

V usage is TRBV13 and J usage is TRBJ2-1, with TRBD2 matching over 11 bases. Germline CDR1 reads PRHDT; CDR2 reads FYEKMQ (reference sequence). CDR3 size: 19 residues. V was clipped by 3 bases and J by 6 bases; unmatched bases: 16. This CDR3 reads CASSLGLYSGGARFNEQFF. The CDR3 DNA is TGTGCCAGCAGCTTGGGACTCTATAGCGGGGGGGCCAGGTTCAATGAGCAGTTCTTC.

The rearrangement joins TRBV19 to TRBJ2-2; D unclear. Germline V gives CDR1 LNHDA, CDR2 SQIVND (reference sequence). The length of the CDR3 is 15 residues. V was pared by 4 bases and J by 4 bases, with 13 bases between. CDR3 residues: CASSKSFTGTGELFF. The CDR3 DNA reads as TGTGCCAGTAGTAAGAGTTTCACCGGCACCGGGGAGCTGTTTTTT. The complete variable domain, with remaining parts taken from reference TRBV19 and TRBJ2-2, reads DGGITQSPKYLFRKEGQNVTLSCEQNLNHDAMYWYRQDPGQGLRLIYYSQIVNDFQKGDIAEGYSVSREKKESFPLTVTSAQKNPTAFYLCASSKSFTGTGELFFGEGSRLTVL.

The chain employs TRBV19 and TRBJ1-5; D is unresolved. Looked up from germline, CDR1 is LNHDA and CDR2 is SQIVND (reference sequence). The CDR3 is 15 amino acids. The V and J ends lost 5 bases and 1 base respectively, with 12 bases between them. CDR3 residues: CASSRKYGSNQPQHF. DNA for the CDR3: TGTGCCAGTAGTCGCAAGTATGGAAGCAATCAGCCCCAGCATTTT.

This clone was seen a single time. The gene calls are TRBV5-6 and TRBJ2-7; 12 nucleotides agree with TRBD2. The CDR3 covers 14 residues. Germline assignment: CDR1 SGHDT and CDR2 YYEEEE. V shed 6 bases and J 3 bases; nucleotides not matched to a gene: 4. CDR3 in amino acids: CASIKTSGGYEQYF. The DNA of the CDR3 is TGTGCCAGCATCAAGACTAGCGGGGGCTACGAGCAGTACTTC.

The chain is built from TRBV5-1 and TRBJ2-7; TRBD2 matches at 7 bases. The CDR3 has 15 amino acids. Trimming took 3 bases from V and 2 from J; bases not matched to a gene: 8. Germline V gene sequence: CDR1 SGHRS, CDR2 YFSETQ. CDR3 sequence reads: CASSSSAGPPYEQYF. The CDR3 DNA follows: TGCGCCAGCAGCTCCTCAGCGGGACCCCCCTACGAGCAGTACTTC. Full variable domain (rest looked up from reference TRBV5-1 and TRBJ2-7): KAGVTQTPRYLIKTRGQQVTLSCSPISGHRSVSWYQQTPGQGLQFLFEYFSETQRNKGNFPGRFSGRQFSNSRSEMNVSTLELGDSALYLCASSSSAGPPYEQYFGPGTRLTVT.

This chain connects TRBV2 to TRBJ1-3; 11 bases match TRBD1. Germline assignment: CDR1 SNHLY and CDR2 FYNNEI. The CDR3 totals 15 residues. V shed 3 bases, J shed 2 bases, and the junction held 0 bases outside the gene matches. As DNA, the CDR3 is TGTGCCAGCAGTGAGGACAGGGGGCCTGGAAACACCATATATTTT. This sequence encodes CASSEDRGPGNTIYF.

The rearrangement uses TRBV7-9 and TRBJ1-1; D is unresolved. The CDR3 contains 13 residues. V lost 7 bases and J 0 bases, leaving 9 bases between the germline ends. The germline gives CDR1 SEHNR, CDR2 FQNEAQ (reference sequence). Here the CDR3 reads CASTRLMNTEAFF. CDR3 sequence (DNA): TGTGCCAGCACTCGTCTCATGAACACTGAAGCTTTCTTT.

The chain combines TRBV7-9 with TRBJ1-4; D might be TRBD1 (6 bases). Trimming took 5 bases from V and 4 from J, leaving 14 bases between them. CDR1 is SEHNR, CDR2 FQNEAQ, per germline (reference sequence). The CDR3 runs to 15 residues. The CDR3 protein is CASSVDSLFNEKLFF. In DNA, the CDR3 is TGTGCCAGCAGCGTGGACAGCCTCTTTAATGAAAAACTGTTTTTT. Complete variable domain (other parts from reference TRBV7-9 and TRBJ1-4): DTGVSQNPRHKITKRGQNVTFRCDPISEHNRLYWYRQTLGQGPEFLTYFQNEAQLEKSRLLSDRFSAERPKGSFSTLEIQRTEQGDSAMYLCASSVDSLFNEKLFFGSGTQLSVL.

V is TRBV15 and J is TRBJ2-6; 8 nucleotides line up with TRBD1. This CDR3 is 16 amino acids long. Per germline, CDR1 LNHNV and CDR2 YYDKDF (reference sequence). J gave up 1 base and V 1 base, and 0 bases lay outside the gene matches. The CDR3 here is CATSRGTGSGANVLTF. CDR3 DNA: TGTGCCACCAGCAGAGGGACAGGGTCTGGGGCCAACGTCCTGACTTTC.